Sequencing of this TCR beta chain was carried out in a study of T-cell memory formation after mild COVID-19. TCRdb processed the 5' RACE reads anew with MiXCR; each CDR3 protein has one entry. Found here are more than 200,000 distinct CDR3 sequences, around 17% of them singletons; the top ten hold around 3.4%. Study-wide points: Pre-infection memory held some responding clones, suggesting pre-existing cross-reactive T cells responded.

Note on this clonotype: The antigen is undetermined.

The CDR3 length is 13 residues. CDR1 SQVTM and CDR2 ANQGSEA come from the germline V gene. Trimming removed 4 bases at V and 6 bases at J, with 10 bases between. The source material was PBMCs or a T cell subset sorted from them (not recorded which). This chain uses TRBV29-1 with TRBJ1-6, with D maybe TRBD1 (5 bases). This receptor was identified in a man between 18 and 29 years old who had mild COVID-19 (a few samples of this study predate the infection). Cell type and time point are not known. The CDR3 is CSVAEGTNSPLHF. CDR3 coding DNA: TGCAGCGTTGCTGAAGGGACTAATTCACCCCTCCACTTT.